This is a list of T cell receptor beta chains from one sample in a study of blood T cell repertoires in COVID-19. Clones were sequenced by immunoSEQ multiplex PCR, and TCRdb holds only the in-frame ones, with some missing. The data show 35,000 or so clones, with over 75% seen just once and 40% to 50% held by the top ten. The sequenced material came from peripheral blood. The source of these receptors is a human donor in a cohort sampled during active or convalescent COVID-19. The donor label of this sample is uncertain. Both conserved end residues are part of each CDR3. The D gene is left open where the match is weak. Clone size, where shown, is once, few, many, or a class for clones that have expanded.

V gene	D gene	clone size	J gene	CDR3 protein	CDR3 DNA
TRBV6-4	-	-	TRBJ1-1	CASSMKLIGAAGHTEAFF	TGTGCCAGCAGCATGAAACTTATAGGGGCGGCCGGTCACACTGAAGCTTTCTTT
TRBV6-2/TRBV6-3	-	-	TRBJ2-3	CASSYWLATDTQYF	TGTGCCAGCAGTTACTGGCTAGCCACAGATACGCAGTATTTT
TRBV25-1	TRBD1	-	TRBJ2-3	CASSQGGTGKDTQYF	TGTGCCAGCAGTCAGGGCGGGACAGGGAAGGATACGCAGTATTTT
TRBV20-1	TRBD2	once	TRBJ2-7	CSAGLALEQYF	TGCAGTGCCGGACTAGCCCTCGAGCAGTACTTC
TRBV10-3	-	-	TRBJ1-4	CAISSGATNEKLFF	TGTGCCATCAGCTCGGGGGCAACTAATGAAAAACTGTTTTTT
TRBV3-1/TRBV3-2	TRBD1	-	TRBJ2-5	CASSQDRTGQETQYF	TGTGCCAGCAGCCAGGACCGGACAGGGCAAGAGACCCAGTACTTC
TRBV2	TRBD2	-	TRBJ2-2	CASKWGLAGALFNTGELFF	TGTGCCAGCAAATGGGGTCTAGCGGGAGCACTCTTTAACACCGGGGAGCTGTTTTTT
TRBV7-3	-	-	TRBJ1-1	CASRLTAQNTEAFF	TGTGCCAGCAGACTGACAGCCCAGAACACTGAAGCTTTCTTT
TRBV18	TRBD2	-	TRBJ2-7	CASSPASGYTYEQYF	TGTGCCAGCTCACCGGCTAGCGGGTATACCTACGAGCAGTACTTC
TRBV30	TRBD2	-	TRBJ2-7	CAWREPGGKVEQYF	TGTGCCTGGAGAGAACCGGGAGGGAAAGTCGAGCAGTACTTC
TRBV7-9	TRBD1	-	TRBJ2-3	CASSLARGGDGNTQYF	TGTGCCAGCAGCTTAGCGCGAGGGGGCGATGGGAATACGCAGTATTTT
TRBV12-3/TRBV12-4	TRBD1	-	TRBJ1-1	CASRPGQGRKAFF	TGTGCCAGCAGACCTGGACAGGGGAGGAAAGCTTTCTTT
TRBV4-2	TRBD1	-	TRBJ2-7	CASSQARQGSYEQYF	TGTGCCAGCAGCCAAGCGAGACAGGGCTCCTACGAGCAGTACTTC
TRBV4-3	-	-	TRBJ2-6	CASSQGHGSSGANVLTF	TGCGCCAGCAGCCAAGGACACGGTAGCTCTGGGGCCAACGTCCTGACTTTC
TRBV6-5	-	few	TRBJ1-5	CASSPFWGDNQPQHF	TGTGCCAGCAGTCCCTTTTGGGGGGACAATCAGCCCCAGCATTTT
TRBV7-9	TRBD2	once	TRBJ2-1	CASSPSGLAEYNEQFF	TGTGCCAGCAGCCCGTCGGGACTAGCGGAATACAATGAGCAGTTCTTC
TRBV6-2/TRBV6-3	TRBD1	-	TRBJ1-3	CASSHLGQPNSGNTIYF	TGTGCCAGCAGTCATTTGGGACAGCCCAACTCCGGAAACACCATATATTTT
TRBV7-2	TRBD1	-	TRBJ1-2	CASSLHTGDYGYTF	TGTGCCAGCAGCCTCCATACAGGGGACTATGGCTACACCTTC
TRBV7-8	TRBD2	-	TRBJ2-1	CASSLALAGGNEQFF	TGTGCCAGCAGCTTAGCGCTAGCGGGAGGGAATGAGCAGTTCTTC
TRBV5-1	-	few	TRBJ2-1	CASSLLGWSGEQFF	TGCGCCAGCAGCTTGTTGGGCTGGTCAGGGGAGCAGTTCTTC
TRBV28	-	-	TRBJ1-2	CASSLDPGNGYTF	TGTGCCAGCAGTCTGGATCCGGGAAACGGCTACACCTTC
TRBV27	TRBD1	-	TRBJ2-5	CASSLSGPGQYQETQYF	TGTGCCAGCAGTTTGAGTGGCCCGGGACAGTACCAAGAGACCCAGTACTTC
TRBV6-5	TRBD1	large	TRBJ1-1	CASSKQGAAWAFF	TGTGCCAGCAGTAAGCAGGGGGCTGCGTGGGCTTTCTTT
TRBV19	TRBD2	-	TRBJ2-5	CASSIKAGETQYF	TGTGCCAGTAGTATAAAAGCGGGGGAGACCCAGTACTTC
TRBV6-2/TRBV6-3	TRBD2	-	TRBJ2-1	CASSYSTSGSYNEQFF	TGTGCCAGCAGTTACTCAACTAGCGGATCCTACAATGAGCAGTTCTTC
TRBV5-1	TRBD2	-	TRBJ2-5	CASSLAPTSEETQYF	TGCGCCAGCAGCTTGGCCCCTACTAGCGAAGAGACCCAGTACTTC
TRBV6-2/TRBV6-3	-	-	TRBJ2-7	CASSYVTIYTYEQYF	TGTGCCAGCAGTTACGTGACTATCTACACATACGAGCAGTACTTC
TRBV29-1	-	-	TRBJ2-4	CSVALELGIQYF	TGCAGCGTTGCCCTGGAACTAGGCATTCAGTACTTC
TRBV29-1	TRBD1	-	TRBJ2-7	CSVDRAGGYEQYF	TGCAGCGTTGATCGGGCAGGGGGCTACGAGCAGTACTTC
TRBV7-8	-	-	TRBJ1-4	CASSELEINEKLFF	TGTGCCAGCAGCGAACTAGAAATAAATGAAAAACTGTTTTTT
TRBV5-6	TRBD2	-	TRBJ2-5	CASSTGLAEETQYF	TGTGCCAGCAGCACGGGACTAGCGGAAGAGACCCAGTACTTC
TRBV11-3	-	-	TRBJ2-1	CASSSIAVSYNEQFF	TGTGCCAGCAGCTCCATAGCGGTCTCCTACAATGAGCAGTTCTTC
TRBV7-3	TRBD1	-	TRBJ2-7	CASSITGQGPYEQYF	TGTGCCAGCAGCATAACGGGACAGGGTCCCTACGAGCAGTACTTC
TRBV5-1	TRBD1	-	TRBJ1-6	CASSLSGQGANSPLHF	TGCGCCAGCAGCTTGAGCGGACAGGGGGCGAATTCACCCCTCCACTTT
TRBV6-5	-	-	TRBJ1-2	CASSYSRQGLLGYTF	TGTGCCAGCAGTTACTCGAGGCAGGGCCTATTAGGCTACACCTTC
TRBV9	TRBD2	-	TRBJ2-2	CASNSPPSGSQPGELFF	TGTGCCAGCAACTCCCCTCCTAGCGGGAGTCAACCCGGGGAGCTGTTTTTT
TRBV14	TRBD1	-	TRBJ1-6	CASSHGTGLGNSPLHF	TGTGCCAGCAGCCATGGGACAGGGTTAGGCAATTCACCCCTCCACTTT
TRBV4-2	-	-	TRBJ1-4	CASSTRGINEKLFF	TGTGCCAGCAGCACCCGAGGTATTAATGAAAAACTGTTTTTT
TRBV19	TRBD2	-	TRBJ2-2	CASSLYGRASGELFF	TGTGCCAGTAGCCTCTACGGGAGGGCCTCCGGGGAGCTGTTTTTT
TRBV5-5	TRBD1	-	TRBJ2-2	CASSLRQGLVTGELFF	TGTGCCAGCAGCTTGAGACAGGGATTGGTCACCGGGGAGCTGTTTTTT
TRBV7-2	TRBD2	-	TRBJ2-7	CASSLERTSGYEQYF	TGTGCCAGCAGCTTAGAGAGGACTAGCGGTTACGAGCAGTACTTC
TRBV25-1	-	-	TRBJ2-7	CASSRGREIPYEQYF	TGTGCCAGCAGTCGGGGGCGGGAGATCCCCTACGAGCAGTACTTC
TRBV5-1	-	-	TRBJ2-3	CASTFGRQSTDTQYF	TGCGCCAGCACCTTTGGAAGACAGAGCACAGATACGCAGTATTTT
TRBV11-3	TRBD1	-	TRBJ2-2	CASSPRDRINTGELFF	TGTGCCAGCAGCCCCCGGGACAGGATAAACACCGGGGAGCTGTTTTTT
TRBV19	-	-	TRBJ1-1	CASQIPGGNTEAFF	TGTGCCAGTCAAATCCCCGGCGGGAACACTGAAGCTTTCTTT
TRBV30	-	-	TRBJ2-1	CAWSVRQAYNEQFF	TGTGCCTGGAGTGTACGACAAGCTTACAATGAGCAGTTCTTC
TRBV24-1	-	few	TRBJ2-3	CATSDGASTDTQYF	TGTGCCACCAGTGATGGGGCCAGCACAGATACGCAGTATTTT
TRBV18	TRBD1	few	TRBJ1-1	CASSREGGFGTEAFF	TGTGCCAGCTCACGAGAAGGGGGCTTCGGCACTGAAGCTTTCTTT
TRBV2	TRBD2	-	TRBJ2-1	CASSGGRRSYNEQFF	TGTGCCAGCAGTGGCGGGAGAAGGTCCTACAATGAGCAGTTCTTC
TRBV3-1/TRBV3-2	TRBD1	-	TRBJ1-1	CASSQDLRRGLWGAFF	TGTGCCAGCAGCCAAGATCTCCGGAGGGGGCTATGGGGAGCTTTCTTT
TRBV6-5	-	few	TRBJ2-7	CASSYLGLGGEQYF	TGTGCCAGCAGTTACTTAGGCCTTGGCGGGGAGCAGTACTTC
TRBV29-1	TRBD2	once	TRBJ2-1	CSVEGSSGVWGEQFF	TGCAGCGTTGAAGGATCTAGCGGGGTCTGGGGTGAGCAGTTCTTC
TRBV25-1	-	-	TRBJ2-1	CASSAELHEQFF	TGTGCCAGCAGTGCGGAGCTCCATGAGCAGTTCTTC